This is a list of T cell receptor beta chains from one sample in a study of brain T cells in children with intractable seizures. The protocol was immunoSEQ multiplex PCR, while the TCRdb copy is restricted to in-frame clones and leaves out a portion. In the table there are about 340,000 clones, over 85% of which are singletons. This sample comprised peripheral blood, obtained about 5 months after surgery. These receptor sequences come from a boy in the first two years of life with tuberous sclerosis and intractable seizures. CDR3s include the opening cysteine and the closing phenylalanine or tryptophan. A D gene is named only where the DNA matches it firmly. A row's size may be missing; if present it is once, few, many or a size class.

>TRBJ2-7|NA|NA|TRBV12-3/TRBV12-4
TGTGCCAGCAGCTCCTTGGGGTCCTACGAGCAGTACTTC
CASSSLGSYEQYF
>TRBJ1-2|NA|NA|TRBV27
TGTGCCAGCAGTTTTGAGAACTATGGCTACACCTTC
CASSFENYGYTF
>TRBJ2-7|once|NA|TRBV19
TGTGCCAGTAGTATGAGACAGAGCTCCTACGAGCAGTACTTC
CASSMRQSSYEQYF
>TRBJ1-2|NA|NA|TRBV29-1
TGCAGCGTTGACTTAACTGGCTACACCTTC
CSVDLTGYTF
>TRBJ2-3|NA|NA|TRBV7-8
TGTGCCAGCAGCTTGGGGGCCGCGGGGGATACGCAGTATTTT
CASSLGAAGDTQYF
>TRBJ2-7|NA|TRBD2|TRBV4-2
TGTGCCAGCAGCCAGGGACTAGCGGGAACCCCCACCGAGCAGTACTTC
CASSQGLAGTPTEQYF
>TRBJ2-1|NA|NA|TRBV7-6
TGTGCCAGCAGCTATATAGACGATGAGCAGTTCTTC
CASSYIDDEQFF
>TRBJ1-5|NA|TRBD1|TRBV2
TGTGCCAGCAGTGGCCCCCGGACAGGGCAGTGGGGCAATCAGCCCCAGCATTTT
CASSGPRTGQWGNQPQHF
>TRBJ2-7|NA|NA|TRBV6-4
TGTGCCAGCAGTGGTGCTGCGGGGAGTCCCTACGAGCAGTACTTC
CASSGAAGSPYEQYF
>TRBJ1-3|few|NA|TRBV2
TGTGCCAGCAGTGATGCGGGGCAAGGAAACACCATATATTTT
CASSDAGQGNTIYF
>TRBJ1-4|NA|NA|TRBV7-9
TGTGCCAGCAGCTTTTTTCAGGGCGGTGAAAAACTGTTTTTT
CASSFFQGGEKLFF
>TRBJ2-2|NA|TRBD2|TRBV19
TGTGCCAGTACCGGAGCGGGAGGGCACGGGGAGCTGTTTTTT
CASTGAGGHGELFF
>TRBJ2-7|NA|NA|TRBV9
TGTGCCAGCAGCGCAGCCCCCCTCTATGAGCAGTACTTC
CASSAAPLYEQYF
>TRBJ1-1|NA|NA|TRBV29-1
TGCAGCGTTGAGATGACAGAAGACACTGAAGCTTTCTTT
CSVEMTEDTEAFF
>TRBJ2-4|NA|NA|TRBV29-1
TGCAGCGTTGAAGAATGGGGTGGGGGCGCGGCCAAAAACATTCAGTACTTC
CSVEEWGGGAAKNIQYF
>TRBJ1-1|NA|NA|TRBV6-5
TGTGCCAGCAGCCGCGAACGGCAGGGGAACACTGAAGCTTTCTTT
CASSRERQGNTEAFF
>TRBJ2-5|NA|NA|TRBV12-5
TGTGCTAGTGGTTTGGACAGGTTGTGGGAGACCCAGTACTTC
CASGLDRLWETQYF
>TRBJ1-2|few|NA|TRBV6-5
TGTGCCAGCAGTTGGCTGTCACAGGGCCATGGCTACACCTTC
CASSWLSQGHGYTF
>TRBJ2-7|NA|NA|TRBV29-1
TGCAGCGTTTTGGACAGCTCCTACGAGCAGTACTTC
CSVLDSSYEQYF
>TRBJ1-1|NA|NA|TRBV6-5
TGTGCCAGCACCAACTTAGGGGGTTTCGGGGCTGAAGCTTTCTTT
CASTNLGGFGAEAFF
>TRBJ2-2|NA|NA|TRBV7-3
TGTGCCAGCAGCTTAACAGGGCTAGCGACCGCGAACACCGGGGAGCTGTTTTTT
CASSLTGLATANTGELFF
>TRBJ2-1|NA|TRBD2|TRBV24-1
TGTGCCACCGGGCCTACTAGCGGATGGGGAGAGGTCTATGAGCAGTTCTTC
CATGPTSGWGEVYEQFF
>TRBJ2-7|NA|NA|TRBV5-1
TGCGCCAGCACGAAACTTAGTGGGTCCTACGAGCAGTACTTC
CASTKLSGSYEQYF
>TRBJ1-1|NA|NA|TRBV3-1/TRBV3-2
TGTGCCAGCAGCCAAGAATCCTTGGTCACTGAAGCTTTCTTT
CASSQESLVTEAFF
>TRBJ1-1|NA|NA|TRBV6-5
TGTGCCAGCAGTTACCACCCAAGGGACGGGAAAGAAGCTTTCTTT
CASSYHPRDGKEAFF
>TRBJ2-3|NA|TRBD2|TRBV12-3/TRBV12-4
TGTGCCAGCAGGTTTGGGGGGGCAGATACGCAGTATTTT
CASRFGGADTQYF
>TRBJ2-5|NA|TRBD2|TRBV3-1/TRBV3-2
TGTGCCAGCAGCCAATCAGCGGGGCAAGAGACCCAGTACTTC
CASSQSAGQETQYF
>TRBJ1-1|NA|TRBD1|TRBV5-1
TGCGCCAGCAGCTTCCAGGGGGCAGTCACTGAAGCTTTCTTT
CASSFQGAVTEAFF
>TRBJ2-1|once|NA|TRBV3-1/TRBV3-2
TGTGCCAGCAGCCAAGATCCAGGAAACGCGCAGTTCTTC
CASSQDPGNAQFF
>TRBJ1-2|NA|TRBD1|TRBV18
TGTGCCAGCTCAATAGGACAGGGGGTAGATGGCTACACCTTC
CASSIGQGVDGYTF
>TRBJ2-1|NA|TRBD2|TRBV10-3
TGTGCCACCCTGGGTCGGCGGGAGCTCGACAATGAGCAGTTCTTC
CATLGRRELDNEQFF
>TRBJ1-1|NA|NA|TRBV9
TGTGCCAGCAGCCAGGGTTTTGGGGCCGCTGAAGCTTTCTTT
CASSQGFGAAEAFF
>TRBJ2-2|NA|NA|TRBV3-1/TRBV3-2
TGTGCCAGCAGCCAAGTAGGCGACGGCACCGGGGAGCTGTTTTTT
CASSQVGDGTGELFF
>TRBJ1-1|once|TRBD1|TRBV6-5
TGTGCCAGCAGTTACGAGACAGGGAAATTTGGAAGTGAAGCTTTCTTT
CASSYETGKFGSEAFF
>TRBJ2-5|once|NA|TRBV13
TGTGCCAGCAGCTTAGCTTCGACAGGAATCGAGACCCAGTACTTC
CASSLASTGIETQYF
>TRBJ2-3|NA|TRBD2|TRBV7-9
TGTGCCAGCAGCCCAAGGAGCGGGGGGGGTCTTTCTAGCACAGATACGCAGTATTTT
CASSPRSGGGLSSTDTQYF
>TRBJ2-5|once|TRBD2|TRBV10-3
TGTGCCATCAGTGAAGGGACTAGCGGGAGCACTCCGCATCAGACCCAGTACTTC
CAISEGTSGSTPHQTQYF
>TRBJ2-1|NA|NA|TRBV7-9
TGTGCCAGCAGCAATGGACACCCTCCCCATGAGCAGTTCTTC
CASSNGHPPHEQFF